This T cell receptor beta chain was sequenced in a study of blood T cell repertoires in COVID-19. V lost 0 bases and J 5 bases, leaving 10 bases between the germline ends. Germline V gene sequence: CDR1 MNHEY, CDR2 SVGAGI. The CDR3 spans 14 residues. The assay was immunoSEQ multiplex PCR, and TCRdb's table has in-frame clones only and misses some. The sample includes 100,000 to 150,000 clones, 92% of them seen just once. The sequencing sample was made of peripheral blood. This clonotype originated in a man aged 45-65 years with COVID-19, enrolled during active disease. The chain combines TRBV6-5 with TRBJ1-2; no firm D call. CDR3 protein: CASSYSRGTYGYTF. CDR3 DNA sequence: TGTGCCAGCAGTTACTCCCGGGGAACATATGGCTACACCTTC.